This paragraph reports one T cell receptor (beta chain). Its matching antigen is unknown. The sample is drawn from a study of regulatory T cells in long-lasting Graves disease. Points from the study as a whole: Sampling was limited to peripheral blood rather than thyroid tissue.

Per germline, CDR1 GTSNPN and CDR2 SVGIG (reference sequence). Deletions cut 6 bases from V and 10 bases from J, with 22 bases between. The CDR3 covers 14 residues. Specified time point: newly diagnosed GD, antithyroid drugs for less than 3 months. Making the TCR library involved RNA that had been extracted from PBMCs. Combining iRepertoire HTBI primers with Arm-PCR of CDR3 regions, the authors built TCR beta libraries. TCRdb passed the multiplex PCR reads through MiXCR, listing each CDR3 protein once. The sample holds about 470,000 distinct CDR3 sequences, 15% seen once. These same data were also listed under a study on T cells in Graves' hyperthyroidism and ophthalmopathy.

The chain carries TRBV30 and TRBJ2-1, with D maybe TRBD1 (8 bases). The sequencing here drew on peripheral blood mononuclear cells (PBMCs), taken at new diagnosis, from a patient treated with antithyroid drugs. The source is a woman in her 30s with Graves disease. The CDR3 loop is CACQGAGELREQFF. The CDR3 DNA is TGTGCCTGTCAGGGGGCGGGAGAGTTGCGAGAGCAGTTCTTC. Looking up the rest from reference TRBV30 and TRBJ2-1 gives the full variable domain: SQTIHQWPATLVQPVGSPLSLECTVEGTSNPNLYWYRQAAGRGLQLLFYSVGIGQISSEVPQNLSASRPQDRQFILSSKKLLLSDSGFYLCACQGAGELREQFFGPGTRLTVL.